This T cell receptor beta chain was observed in a study of T cell repertoires in cytomegalovirus infection. TCRdb used MiXCR to reprocess the reads, holding one entry per CDR3 protein. The table includes a few hundred thousand distinct CDR3 sequences, 40% detected once. This clonotype appeared once. Its target is not known. Germline loops: CDR1 SGHVS, CDR2 FNYEAQ. This CDR3 is built from 16 residues. V shed 3 bases and J shed 1 base, with 14 bases lying between them. V usage is TRBV7-6 and J usage is TRBJ2-3, with D maybe TRBD2 (6 bases). This receptor was taken from a human donor in good health (CMV status not recorded). Some clones in this sample may be carry-over from other donors' samples. Sequenced here: cultured PBMCs, sampled from culture after CMV antigen stimulation. CDR3 sequence reads: CASSLRGERGTDTQYF. CDR3 nucleotide sequence: TGTGCCAGCAGCTTGCGCGGGGAGAGGGGCACAGATACGCAGTATTTT.